The clone carrying this T cell receptor (beta chain) came up a few times. Researchers prepared the TCRbeta library using unique molecular identifiers, the study reports. TCRdb re-analysed the PCR reads in MiXCR, keeping a single row per CDR3 protein. The data show 400,000 to 500,000 distinct CDR3 sequences, roughly a tenth seen once. These data originate in a study of T-cell reconstitution after alpha-beta-depleted transplantation in children. After removal of 1 base from V and 0 bases from J, the junction contained 12 bases not matched to a gene. Per germline, CDR1 MGHRA and CDR2 YSYEKL. This CDR3 has 20 amino acids.

The chain combines TRBV4-1 with TRBJ2-6; 7 positions agree with TRBD2. The sequences come from PBMCs from the stem cell graft donor, collected from the stem cell graft. The clonotype originates from a human donor who donated a stem cell graft to a child with acute myeloid leukemia. CDR3 protein: CASSQGRFGGTLSGANVLTF. The DNA of the CDR3 is TGCGCCAGCAGCCAAGGACGCTTCGGGGGGACCCTCTCTGGGGCCAACGTCCTGACTTTC.